These 5 T cell receptor beta chains came from one sample sequenced in a study of T cell changes during pregnancy in multiple sclerosis. Clones were read by immunoSEQ multiplex PCR, and TCRdb kept only the in-frame ones, dropping some. The sample includes roughly 50,000 clones, approximately 92% of them seen just once. Sequencing was performed on CD4+ T cells from peripheral blood mononuclear cells, taken in the third trimester of pregnancy. The receptors here all came from a female donor with multiple sclerosis, enrolled in a pregnancy study.

The chain recombines TRBV25-1 with TRBJ2-5; D is perhaps TRBD2 (5 bases). V lost 1 base and J lost 0, with 6 bases in between. This CDR3 has 14 amino acids. CDR1 is MGHDK and CDR2 is SYGVNS in the germline V gene. The CDR3 spells CASSESRDQETQYF. CDR3 coding DNA: TGTGCCAGCAGTGAATCGCGGGACCAAGAGACCCAGTACTTC.

The V and J genes are TRBV19 and TRBJ2-2, with D unresolved. The germline CDR1 and CDR2 sequences are LNHDA and SQIVND (reference sequence). The V end was cut by 0 bases, the J end by 3 bases, with 5 bases between. The CDR3 sequence is 14 residues long. CDR3 sequence: CASSIEAYTGELFF. The DNA of the CDR3 is TGTGCCAGTAGTATAGAGGCCTACACCGGGGAGCTGTTTTTT.

The CDR3 protein is CASSLVAGESDTQYF. CDR3 DNA sequence: TGTGCCAGCAGCTTAGTTGCGGGAGAGTCAGATACGCAGTATTTT. The V and J genes are TRBV7-9 and TRBJ2-3, with 7 bases lining up with TRBD2. With 1 base clipped from V and 4 bases from J, the junction kept 5 bases outside the gene matches. Germline V gives CDR1 SEHNR, CDR2 FQNEAQ (reference sequence). CDR3 length: 15 residues.

The gene calls are TRBV7-8 and TRBJ1-1; 8 bases agree with TRBD1. The CDR3 extends over 11 amino acids. CDR1 SGHVS and CDR2 FQNEAQ come from the germline V gene. Unmatched junction bases numbered 4, after V lost 5 bases and J lost 11 bases. This CDR3 is CASSEDRVAFF. The CDR3 nucleotides are TGTGCCAGCAGCGAGGACAGGGTGGCTTTCTTT.

This CDR3 reads CASRLTGSEQYF. The CDR3 nucleotides read TGTGCCAGCAGGCTAACAGGGTCCGAGCAGTACTTC. The rearrangement joins TRBV28 to TRBJ2-7; a weak D match, TRBD1 (6 bases). Trimming cost V 6 bases and J 6 bases, with 12 bases left between them. The germline V gene has CDR1 MDHEN and CDR2 SYDVKM. This CDR3 region has 12 residues. Drawing the rest from reference TRBV28 and TRBJ2-7, the complete variable domain is DVKVTQSSRYLVKRTGEKVFLECVQDMDHENMFWYRQDPGLGLRLIYFSYDVKMKEKGDIPEGYSVSREKKERFSLILESASTNQTSMYLCASRLTGSEQYFGPGTRLTVT.